The 20 T cell receptor beta chains below come from one sample, sequenced in a study of cytomegalovirus exposure and HLA in healthy donors. Vbeta (60) and Jbeta (13) primers were used in the PCR. Measured with immunoSEQ multiplex PCR; TCRdb has only the in-frame clones, and not every one. The profile shows about 100,000 clones, about 80% of them singletons. Source material: PBMCs. The receptor source for this set is a man in his forties in good health and CMV-seronegative.

The rearrangement joins TRBV10-3 to TRBJ2-3; TRBD2 matches 12 bases. The CDR3 is made up of 15 amino acids. V was pared by 8 bases and J by 7 bases, with 10 bases of the junction left unmatched. CDR1 is ENHRY and CDR2 is SYGVKD in the germline V gene. In nucleotides, the CDR3 is TGTGCCATCGGAACCCTAGCGGGGGGGTTGAATACGCAGTATTTT. It codes for CAIGTLAGGLNTQYF.

This chain uses TRBV5-1 with TRBJ1-1, with 7 bases aligning to TRBD1. V lost 4 bases and J lost 7; bases outside the gene matches: 7. This CDR3 region has 13 residues. CDR1 and CDR2 from the germline V gene are SGHRS and YFSETQ. The CDR3 DNA reads as TGCGCCAGCAGCCCAGGACAGGCGATTGAAGCTTTCTTT. Encoded protein: CASSPGQAIEAFF. Full variable domain (missing parts from reference TRBV5-1 and TRBJ1-1): KAGVTQTPRYLIKTRGQQVTLSCSPISGHRSVSWYQQTPGQGLQFLFEYFSETQRNKGNFPGRFSGRQFSNSRSEMNVSTLELGDSALYLCASSPGQAIEAFFGQGTRLTVV.

The CDR3 region has the DNA TGTGCCAGCAGAGAGGGCTTGCGGGAGCAGTACTTC. It codes for CASREGLREQYF. The V gene is TRBV6-1, the J gene TRBJ2-7; tentative D call: TRBD2 (5 bases). Germline V gene data show CDR1 as MNHNS and CDR2 as SASEGT. V was clipped by 6 bases and J by 7 bases, with 13 bases between them. The CDR3 loop spans 12 amino acids.

V usage is TRBV5-1 and J usage is TRBJ2-7, with 8 bases matching TRBD1. The CDR3 covers 12 residues. The trim removed 4 bases at V and 7 bases at J, leaving 4 bases unmatched. CDR1 is SGHRS, CDR2 YFSETQ, per germline. CDR3 amino acids: CASSRTGNEQYF. The DNA of the CDR3 is TGCGCCAGCAGCCGGACAGGGAATGAGCAGTACTTC.

V usage is TRBV6-4 and J usage is TRBJ2-5, with TRBD2 matching over 11 bases. Germline CDR1 and CDR2: MRHNA and SNTAGT. The ends lost 0 bases at V and 2 bases at J; junction bases unmatched: 11. The CDR3 runs 19 residues. The CDR3 here is CASSDSDYLVAGGQETQYF. In DNA form, the CDR3 reads TGTGCCAGCAGTGACTCAGATTATTTGGTAGCGGGGGGGCAAGAGACCCAGTACTTC.

The rearrangement links TRBV21-1 to TRBJ1-5. TRBV21-1 is noted as a pseudogene. This CDR3 has 15 amino acids. CDR3 amino acids: CASSKEEGCNQPQHF. The CDR3 region has the DNA TGTGCCAGCAGCAAAGAGGAGGGTTGCAATCAGCCCCAGCATTTT.

This clone was detected only a few times. V gene TRBV9 combines with J gene TRBJ2-6; 12 nucleotides agree with TRBD2. V trimming: 3 bases; J trimming: 0 bases; junction bases outside the gene matches: 7. Germline V gives CDR1 SGDLS, CDR2 YYNGEE. The CDR3 spans 19 residues. The CDR3 DNA is TGTGCCAGCAGCGCCTCGGGACTAGCGGGCTACTCTGGGGCCAACGTCCTGACTTTC. This gives the protein CASSASGLAGYSGANVLTF.

V and J are TRBV10-3 and TRBJ2-7; 9 nucleotides agree with TRBD1. Germline CDR1 ENHRY, CDR2 SYGVKD. This CDR3 spans 15 amino acids. V shed 3 bases and J 4 bases; nucleotides not matched to a gene: 7. CDR3 nucleotide sequence: TGTGCCATCAGTGATTCGGACAGGGGTGGGTACGAGCAGTACTTC. Translated: CAISDSDRGGYEQYF.

The sample holds one count of this clone. The junction departs from the called germline gene at one end, perhaps through a read error. CDR3 amino acids: CSSSLDRDPQPQHF. Here the CDR3 DNA reads TGTTCCAGCAGCTTAGACAGGGACCCTCAGCCCCAGCATTTT. This chain joins TRBV7-9 and TRBJ1-5; 7 bases are a match to TRBD1. The CDR3 totals 14 residues. Germline V gene lookup returns CDR1 SEHNR and CDR2 FQNEAQ (reference sequence).

A note on this clone: Compared with germline, one end of the junction differs, possibly owing to a read error. The rearrangement uses TRBV6-1 and TRBJ2-5, with 9 positions matching TRBD2. The CDR3 loop spans 13 amino acids. CDR1 and CDR2 (germline): MNHNS, SASEGT. This CDR3 reads CATSSGGQETQYF. For the CDR3, the DNA is TGTGCCACCAGTAGCGGGGGCCAAGAGACCCAGTACTTC.

The rearrangement links TRBV5-1 to TRBJ2-1; D is undetermined. Trimming took 1 base from V and 7 from J, leaving 12 bases between them. CDR1 and CDR2 (germline): SGHRS, YFSETQ. This CDR3 spans 14 amino acids. For the CDR3, the DNA is TGCGCCAGCAGCTTGATGGGCCCCTTGAATGAGCAGTTCTTC. This gives the protein CASSLMGPLNEQFF.

The chain joins TRBV19 to TRBJ2-5; TRBD2 matches at 7 bases. This CDR3 spans 15 amino acids. CDR1 and CDR2 from the germline V gene are LNHDA and SQIVND (reference sequence). With V trimmed by 1 base and J by 1 base, 3 bases remained unmatched. CDR3 nucleotide sequence: TGTGCCAGTAGTATAGCGGGAGGAAGCCAAGAGACCCAGTACTTC. This translates into CASSIAGGSQETQYF.

The J gene is TRBJ1-2, the V gene TRBV5-6; weak D call: TRBD1 (6 bases). V dropped 2 bases and J dropped 0 bases, with 11 bases sitting between them. This CDR3 comprises 15 residues. Germline assignment: CDR1 SGHDT and CDR2 YYEEEE. The chain's CDR3 is CASSLPGHPNYGYTF. The CDR3 DNA reads as TGTGCCAGCAGCTTACCGGGACACCCTAACTATGGCTACACCTTC.

On this clone: At one end the junction does not follow the germline gene, possibly because of a read error. V gene TRBV5-1 combines with J gene TRBJ2-1, with a possible D match to TRBD1 (6 bases). The CDR3 is 15 amino acids. From germline, CDR1 is SGHRS and CDR2 YFSETQ. The CDR3: CASSPEQGSYNGQFF. CDR3 nucleotides: TGCGCCAGCAGCCCCGAACAGGGTTCCTACAATGGGCAGTTCTTC.

The CDR3 here is CASSPYRGTGANVLTF. CDR3 bases: TGTGCCAGCAGTCCCTACAGGGGCACTGGGGCCAACGTCCTGACTTTC. The chain uses TRBV27 and TRBJ2-6, with TRBD1 matching 7 bases. This CDR3 is built from 16 residues. Germline-derived CDR1 and CDR2 are MNHEY and SMNVEV (reference sequence). V dropped 5 bases and J dropped 2; count of bases not matched to a gene: 6.

The chain links TRBV5-5 to TRBJ1-6, with TRBD1 identical over 9 bases. This CDR3 has 17 amino acids. Germline CDR1 and CDR2: SGHKS and YYEKEE (reference sequence). The J segment lost 11 bases and the V segment lost 4 bases, leaving 16 bases of the junction unmatched. The chain's CDR3 is CASSVAIGTGLKAPLHF. CDR3 bases: TGTGCCAGCAGCGTGGCCATCGGGACAGGGCTGAAAGCACCCCTCCACTTT.

The chain carries TRBV6-4 and TRBJ2-1; TRBD1 matches at 8 bases. This CDR3 is built from 13 residues. V lost 5 bases to trimming and J lost 9 bases; unmatched junction nucleotides: 6. In germline, CDR1 is MRHNA, CDR2 SNTAGT. The CDR3 spells CASSKDRGGEQFF. The CDR3 bases are TGTGCCAGCAGTAAAGACAGGGGCGGTGAGCAGTTCTTC.

This clone was counted once. This sequence joins TRBV19 and TRBJ2-3; 7 bases are a match to TRBD1. CDR1 is LNHDA and CDR2 is SQIVND in the germline V gene (reference sequence). With V trimmed by 3 bases and J by 4 bases, 4 bases remained unmatched. The CDR3 has 14 residues. This CDR3 reads CASSMYRGPDTQYF. The CDR3 DNA sequence: TGTGCCAGTAGTATGTACAGGGGCCCAGATACGCAGTATTTT.

The rearrangement joins TRBV5-4 to TRBJ1-1, with D hard to call. Germline-derived CDR1 and CDR2 are SGHNT and YYREEE (reference sequence). This CDR3 region has 11 residues. The ends were cut back, 2 bases at V and 8 bases at J, with 7 bases in the middle. The CDR3, as DNA: TGTGCCAGCAGCTTAGGCAGGGAAGCTTTCTTT. Its translation is CASSLGREAFF.

The table lists this clone with a count of one. The chain uses TRBV7-9 and TRBJ2-1; D perhaps matches TRBD1 (6 bases). With 1 base removed from V and 7 bases from J, the gap between germline ends came to 8 bases. The CDR3 runs 13 residues. Germline V gene lookup returns CDR1 SEHNR and CDR2 FQNEAQ (reference sequence). CDR3 nucleotides: TGTGCCAGCAGCTTAGGGGGGCGGAATGAGCAGTTCTTC. Protein product: CASSLGGRNEQFF.